These 30 T cell receptor beta chains were sequenced from one sample in a study of T cell clonality in common variable immunodeficiency. The protocol was immunoSEQ multiplex PCR, while the TCRdb copy is restricted to in-frame clones and leaves out a portion. In total the sample includes roughly 43,000 clones, none of them seen once. Material: peripheral blood mononuclear cells. All receptors come from a person aged 18 to 69 in good health.

In its sample, this clone was seen many times. The read terminates 3 residues ahead of where the CDR3 ends, so the germline J gene completes it. The chain combines TRBV10-3 with TRBJ1-1, with D maybe TRBD1 (6 bases). CDR1 and CDR2 (germline): ENHRY, SYGVKD. The CDR3 contains 16 residues. The V and J ends lost 4 bases and 1 base respectively, with 16 bases between them. The CDR3 region is CAISGTGGGWNTEAFF. The CDR3 bases that were read are TGTGCCATCAGTGGGACCGGGGGGGGCTGGAACACTGAA.

The table lists this clone with many counts. Read sequence stops 3 residues before the CDR3 end, and the germline J gene provides the missing end. The rearrangement links TRBV19 to TRBJ2-5, with TRBD1 as a possible D gene (6 bases). This CDR3 spans 16 amino acids. CDR1 and CDR2 from the germline V gene are LNHDA and SQIVND (reference sequence). V shed 4 bases and J shed 4 bases, with 19 bases lying between them. Partial CDR3 DNA: TGTGCCAGTAGTACCCGTGGGGGCCATACTCCAGAGACC. Translated, it gives CASSTRGGHTPET. The whole CDR3 region reads CASSTRGGHTPETQYF.

This clone was counted ten times or more. The observed sequence ends 3 residues before the CDR3 terminus, with the missing tail filled in from the germline J gene. The chain couples TRBV4-1 to TRBJ2-2, with a tentative D call TRBD1 (6 bases). Germline CDR1 and CDR2: MGHRA and YSYEKL. The V and J ends lost 2 bases and 3 bases respectively, with 10 bases between them. This CDR3 is built from 15 residues. Partial CDR3 DNA: TGCGCCAGCAGCCAAAAGGGGGTTGACACCGGGGAG. Translating it yields CASSQKGVDTGE. The whole CDR3 protein is CASSQKGVDTGELFF.

This clone was found many times. The covered CDR3 bases are TGCGCCAGCAGTGAGTGCGATCCCGGGACAGACAATCAGCCC. Translating gives CASSECDPGTDNQP. The whole CDR3 sequence is CASSECDPGTDNQPQHF. The chain has TRBV10-1 and TRBJ1-5; 7 positions match TRBD1. The read ends 3 residues early relative to the CDR3; the germline J gene fills the gap. The germline V gene encodes CDR1 WNHNN and CDR2 SYGVQD (reference sequence). Losses at the gene ends were 1 base for V and 3 bases for J; bases not matched to a gene: 9. This CDR3 has 17 amino acids.

This clone was detected many times. The read ends 3 residues shy of where the CDR3 ends; the end is completed using the germline J gene. The chain couples TRBV10-2 to TRBJ2-2; D is unclear. Between the trimmed V and J ends, which lost 7 bases and 1 base, there was a span of 10 bases. CDR3 length: 14 amino acids. Germline V gene data show CDR1 as WSHSY and CDR2 as SAAADI. The part of the CDR3 DNA that was read is TGCGCCAGCATTGGTACAGTGAACACCGGGGAG. Residues: CASIGTVNTGE. The entire CDR3 protein is CASIGTVNTGELFF.

There are many counts of this clone. The read terminates 3 residues before the CDR3 end, so the remaining end is supplied by the germline J gene. The chain combines TRBV4-2 with TRBJ2-2; D is possibly TRBD2 (6 bases). The germline gives CDR1 LGHNA, CDR2 YNFKEQ. V lost 10 bases and J 3 bases, leaving 15 bases between the germline ends. This CDR3 has 14 amino acids. The CDR3: CATTGTPDTGELFF. The CDR3 DNA, read in part, is TGTGCCACAACCGGGACTCCCGACACCGGGGAG.

This clone was seen ten or more times. The read halts 3 residues ahead of the CDR3 end, with the missing end drawn from the germline J gene. V is TRBV9 and J is TRBJ1-2; 10 nucleotides match TRBD1. The CDR3 has 15 residues. Trimming took 0 bases from V and 4 from J; bases not matched to a gene: 3. The germline V gene encodes CDR1 SGDLS and CDR2 YYNGEE. The chain's CDR3 is CASSVERTGGYGYTF. The CDR3 bases that were read are TGTGCCAGCAGCGTAGAGCGGACAGGGGGCTATGGC.

A note on this clone: The read finishes 3 residues shy of the CDR3 end, and the germline J gene is used to complete it. The chain joins TRBV10-2 to TRBJ2-2; 10 positions match TRBD2. CDR1 and CDR2 from the germline V gene are WSHSY and SAAADI. This CDR3 spans 13 amino acids. V gave up 6 bases and J gave up 5 bases; unmatched junction bases: 0. CDR3 residues: CASRLAGTGELFF. CDR3 bases read: TGCGCCAGCAGACTAGCGGGAACCGGGGAG.

This clone was detected many times. The read halts 3 residues ahead of the CDR3 end, with the missing end drawn from the germline J gene. The rearrangement joins TRBV20-1 to TRBJ1-5; TRBD1 matches 8 bases. Germline trimming cut 4 bases from V and 6 bases from J; bases unmatched to any gene: 8. Germline values: CDR1 DFQATT, CDR2 SNEGSKA (reference sequence). This CDR3 is built from 14 residues. CDR3 DNA (partial): TGCAGTGCTACCCGTGGACAGGGCGTTCAGCCC. Translated, it gives CSATRGQGVQP. The full CDR3 is CSATRGQGVQPQHF.

This clone showed up many times. The observed sequence ends 3 residues before the CDR3 terminus, with the missing tail filled in from the germline J gene. The chain joins TRBV28 to TRBJ1-5, with 10 nucleotides matching TRBD1. V gave up 4 bases and J gave up 0 bases; unmatched junction bases: 12. CDR1 is MDHEN, CDR2 SYDVKM, per germline. This CDR3 spans 19 amino acids. CDR3 sequence reads: CASSSLAGTGAYSNQPQHF. The part of the CDR3 DNA that was read is TGTGCCAGCAGTTCCCTTGCGGGGACAGGGGCCTATAGCAATCAGCCC.

This clone was counted ten times or more. With the read ending 3 residues before the CDR3 end, the germline J gene is used to fill in that end. The chain joins TRBV29-1 to TRBJ2-7, with 8 positions matching TRBD2. V lost 4 bases to trimming and J lost 4 bases; unmatched junction nucleotides: 9. Germline V gene sequence: CDR1 SQVTM, CDR2 ANQGSEA. The CDR3 spans 14 residues. The sequenced CDR3 bases are TGCAGCGTTGTGTCCGGGACTAGTGCGTACGAG. It translates to CSVVSGTSAYE. The full CDR3 reads CSVVSGTSAYEQYF.

This clone was recorded at least ten times. The CDR3 bases that were read are TGTGCCAGTAGTATATCTGGACGGACTAGCACAGATACG. It yields the protein CASSISGRTSTDT. The complete CDR3 sequence is CASSISGRTSTDTQYF. The gene calls are TRBV19 and TRBJ2-3; TRBD2 might be the D (5 bases). The read ends 3 residues shy of where the CDR3 ends; the end is completed using the germline J gene. Looked up from germline, CDR1 is LNHDA and CDR2 is SQIVND (reference sequence). This CDR3 has 16 residues. V was shortened by 2 bases and J by 0 bases, with 12 bases between the two germline ends. The entire variable domain, with the rest obtained from reference TRBV19 and TRBJ2-3, is as follows: DGGITQSPKYLFRKEGQNVTLSCEQNLNHDAMYWYRQDPGQGLRLIYYSQIVNDFQKGDIAEGYSVSREKKESFPLTVTSAQKNPTAFYLCASSISGRTSTDTQYFGPGTRLTVL.

This clone was counted ten times or more. The DNA ends 3 residues before the CDR3 does, and the rest of the CDR3 is filled in from the germline J gene. The gene calls are TRBV4-1 and TRBJ2-5, with D possibly being TRBD1 (6 bases). The CDR3 loop spans 15 amino acids. Germline V gene lookup returns CDR1 MGHRA and CDR2 YSYEKL. Deletions cut 2 bases from V and 4 bases from J, with 14 bases between. CDR3 region: CASSQLGWGRETQYF. The CDR3 DNA, read in part, is TGCGCCAGCAGCCAATTGGGTTGGGGGCGAGAGACC.

In its sample, this clone was seen many times. The read ends 3 residues shy of where the CDR3 ends; the end is completed using the germline J gene. V and J are TRBV9 and TRBJ1-2, with 9 bases matching TRBD1. V lost 5 bases to trimming and J lost 7 bases; unmatched junction nucleotides: 12. The CDR3 covers 15 residues. CDR1 SGDLS and CDR2 YYNGEE come from the germline V gene. CDR3 residues: CASSVARDRVGGYTF. The part of the CDR3 DNA that was read is TGTGCCAGCAGTGTCGCCCGGGACAGGGTCGGTGGC.

This clone was picked up many times. Sequencing ends 3 residues short of the CDR3 end; the germline J gene provides the rest. V gene TRBV2 combines with J gene TRBJ2-7, with a weak D call TRBD1 (6 bases). The V end was cut by 6 bases, the J end by 5 bases, with 26 bases between. This CDR3 is 17 amino acids long. Germline CDR1 and CDR2: SNHLY and FYNNEI. The DNA read from the CDR3 is TGTGCCAGCAGCGTACCACGTAGGGATTACAGGGTCCACGAG. Translation gives CASSVPRRDYRVHE. The CDR3 as a whole reads CASSVPRRDYRVHEQYF.

At least ten counts were recorded for this clone. The CDR3 goes on 3 residues after the read ends, and that part is filled in from the germline J gene. The chain couples TRBV28 to TRBJ2-1; D is perhaps TRBD2 (6 bases). CDR1 MDHEN and CDR2 SYDVKM come from the germline V gene. V was cut by 6 bases and J by 9 bases, with 21 bases left in between. The CDR3 is 15 residues long. Incomplete CDR3 DNA: TGTGCCAGCAGCTCCTCCCACCTGACTAGACTTGAG. It encodes CASSSSHLTRLE. The full CDR3 is CASSSSHLTRLEQFF.

This clone has a count of ten or more. The CDR3 goes on 3 residues after the read ends, and that part is filled in from the germline J gene. V usage is TRBV7-6 and J usage is TRBJ2-2, with D possibly being TRBD1 (5 bases). Germline V gives CDR1 SGHVS, CDR2 FNYEAQ. Trimming left V 5 bases short and J 0 bases short, with 10 bases between. The CDR3 is 15 residues long. The sequenced part of the CDR3 DNA is TGTGCCAGCAGCCCCCGCAGGGCGAACACCGGGGAG. It specifies CASSPRRANTGE. The whole CDR3 protein reads CASSPRRANTGELFF.

This clone was picked up many times. The CDR3 extends 3 residues past the end of the read, so its final part is completed from the germline J gene. V usage is TRBV2 and J usage is TRBJ2-7; 10 bases align to TRBD2. CDR1 and CDR2 (germline): SNHLY, FYNNEI. CDR3 size: 18 residues. V dropped 2 bases and J dropped 2; count of bases not matched to a gene: 12. The chain's CDR3 is CASSERASGSIIPYEQYF. CDR3 DNA (partial): TGTGCCAGCAGTGAAAGGGCTAGCGGGAGTATAATCCCCTACGAG.

Ten or more counts support this clone. Compared with germline, one end of the junction differs, possibly owing to a read error. The CDR3 goes on 3 residues after the read ends, and that part is filled in from the germline J gene. The chain links TRBV20-1 to TRBJ1-2; possible D gene TRBD1, 5 bases. CDR1 DFQATT and CDR2 SNEGSKA come from the germline V gene (reference sequence). CDR3 length equals 15 residues. The CDR3 sequence is CSTRAVRGGNYGYTF. The sequenced CDR3 bases are TGCAGTACTAGGGCCGTAAGGGGCGGTAACTATGGC.

This clone was observed at least ten times. The read ends 3 residues before the CDR3 terminus; that terminus is restored from the germline J gene. The gene calls are TRBV7-2 and TRBJ1-5, with 7 positions matching TRBD1. Germline CDR1 reads SGHTA; CDR2 reads FQGNSA. The V segment lost 5 bases and the J segment 4 bases; nucleotides outside the gene matches: 8. The length of the CDR3 is 15 residues. The CDR3 is CASSATGVANQPQHF. The CDR3 bases that were read are TGTGCCAGCAGCGCCACAGGGGTAGCGAATCAGCCC.

This clone has at least ten counts. The read is 3 residues too short to cover the CDR3 end, so that end is filled in from the germline J gene. The gene calls are TRBV12-3 or TRBV12-4 and TRBJ2-1; D gene ambiguous. Trimming removed 4 bases at V and 0 bases at J, with 10 bases between. This CDR3 comprises 15 residues. The CDR3 loop reads CASSSPGGSYNEQFF. The covered CDR3 bases are TGTGCCAGCAGTTCCCCCGGCGGCTCCTACAATGAG.

This clone came up many times. The read stops 3 residues short of the end of the CDR3; the missing end is completed from the germline J gene. The chain combines TRBV20-1 with TRBJ2-3; 10 bases match TRBD2. The V and J ends lost 2 bases and 5 bases, in that order; junction bases with no gene match: 7. From germline, CDR1 is DFQATT and CDR2 SNEGSKA (reference sequence). The CDR3 is made up of 15 amino acids. This chain's CDR3 is CSARPSGRRQDTQYF. Partial CDR3 DNA: TGCAGTGCTAGACCTAGCGGGAGAAGGCAAGATACG.

This clone was recorded at least ten times. The read halts 3 residues ahead of the CDR3 end, with the missing end drawn from the germline J gene. This chain links TRBV7-2 with TRBJ2-1, with D possibly being TRBD2 (6 bases). Germline CDR1 is SGHTA and CDR2 is FQGNSA. With 0 bases removed from V and 6 bases from J, the gap between germline ends came to 9 bases. This CDR3 spans 14 amino acids. The CDR3 sequence: CASSLAGRGNEQFF. CDR3 DNA, as far as it was read: TGTGCCAGCAGCTTAGCAGGGCGGGGCAATGAG.

This clone was detected ten times or more. The read stops 3 residues short of the end of the CDR3; the missing end is completed from the germline J gene. The chain is built from TRBV19 and TRBJ2-1, with 8 bases identical to TRBD1. The CDR3 spans 12 residues. The V segment lost 7 bases and the J segment 8 bases; nucleotides outside the gene matches: 4. CDR1 is LNHDA, CDR2 SQIVND, per germline (reference sequence). The sequenced part of the CDR3 DNA is TGTGCCAGTACAGGGGGCGGGTATGAG. It is translated as CASTGGGYE. The CDR3 in full is CASTGGGYEQFF.

This clone came up many times. CDR3 residues: CATSLRTGSFVNEQFF. The sequenced part of the CDR3 DNA is TGTGCCACCAGCCTACGGACAGGGTCCTTTGTCAATGAG. This chain joins TRBV15 and TRBJ2-1; 8 bases are a match to TRBD1. The sequence runs out 3 residues before the end of the CDR3; the remainder is reconstructed from the germline J gene. CDR1 is LNHNV, CDR2 YYDKDF, per germline (reference sequence). The CDR3 has 16 amino acids. The V segment lost 5 bases and the J segment 6 bases; nucleotides outside the gene matches: 12.

This clone was observed many times. The CDR3 end lies 3 residues beyond the end of the read and is filled in from the germline J gene. The rearrangement joins TRBV19 to TRBJ2-2; tentatively, D is TRBD1 or TRBD2 (5 bases each). CDR1 and CDR2 (germline): LNHDA, SQIVND (reference sequence). Trimming took 3 bases from V and 7 from J, leaving 12 bases between them. The length of the CDR3 is 14 residues. The CDR3 loop is CASSMRGEVGELFF. The CDR3 bases that were read are TGTGCCAGTAGTATGAGGGGTGAGGTCGGGGAG.

In its sample, this clone was seen many times. The CDR3 end is not reached by the read, which stops 3 residues before it; the germline J gene fills it in. The chain carries TRBV20-1 and TRBJ2-3, with TRBD1 identical over 9 bases. CDR1 is DFQATT, CDR2 SNEGSKA, per germline (reference sequence). Losses at the gene ends were 6 bases for V and 1 base for J; bases not matched to a gene: 11. The CDR3 runs to 16 residues. CDR3 bases read: TGCAGTGCCGCCCCCCCTCGGACAGGGGGCACAGATACG. Translated, it gives CSAAPPRTGGTDT. The CDR3 in its entirety is CSAAPPRTGGTDTQYF.

Remarks on this clone: The read ends 3 residues early relative to the CDR3; the germline J gene fills the gap. V gene TRBV7-9 combines with J gene TRBJ1-3; no firm D call. Germline V lookup: CDR1 SEHNR, CDR2 FQNEAQ (reference sequence). V was cut by 4 bases and J by 8 bases, with 12 bases left in between. CDR3 length equals 13 residues. The sequenced part of the CDR3 DNA is TGTGCCAGCAGCTACGTACCGAGGGACACC. Its protein is CASSYVPRDT. The whole CDR3 is CASSYVPRDTIYF.

This clone showed up many times. The read stops 3 residues short of the end of the CDR3; the missing end is completed from the germline J gene. V usage is TRBV28 and J usage is TRBJ2-1; D might be TRBD1 (5 bases). The germline V gene has CDR1 MDHEN and CDR2 SYDVKM. This CDR3 contains 11 residues. V lost 4 bases to trimming and J lost 9 bases, with 7 bases between them. The CDR3 here is CASSYRSEQFF. The covered CDR3 bases are TGTGCCAGCAGTTACAGGTCTGAG.

This clone was observed at least ten times. From the germline J gene comes the end of the CDR3, since the read stops 3 residues before it. The V gene is TRBV9, the J gene TRBJ2-5; 12 nucleotides match TRBD2. Germline V gene sequence: CDR1 SGDLS, CDR2 YYNGEE. This CDR3 spans 17 amino acids. The junction had 8 bases not matched to a gene; V was cut back by 0 bases and J by 5 bases. The CDR3 here is CASSVGASGGAGETQYF. The CDR3 DNA, read in part, is TGTGCCAGCAGCGTAGGGGCTAGCGGGGGGGCCGGGGAGACC.